This is a list of T cell receptor beta chains from one sample in a study of blood T cell repertoires in COVID-19. Libraries were prepared by immunoSEQ multiplex PCR; TCRdb keeps only in-frame clonotypes and omits some of them. This sample has roughly 60,000 clones; 75% to 90% occur once, and the top ten carry 15%. The sequenced sample consisted of peripheral blood. The receptors here all came from a man older than 75 with acute or convalescent COVID-19. Each CDR3 is given with its conserved first and last residue. The D gene is left open where the match is weak. For some rows the clone size is stated as once, few or many, or as a class when expanded; others skip it.

abundance,d_gene,len,j_gene,v_gene,CDR3nt,CDR3aa
.,.,13,TRBJ1-5,TRBV27,TGTGCCAGCAGCCTCTACAGGGAGCAGCCCCAGCATTTT,CASSLYREQPQHF
.,.,12,TRBJ1-2,TRBV6-2/TRBV6-3,TGTGCCAGCAGTTACACAGGCTATGGCTACACCTTC,CASSYTGYGYTF
.,.,16,TRBJ2-2,TRBV6-6,TGTGCCAGCAGTTACACGAACAAAGCGAACACCGGGGAGCTGTTTTTT,CASSYTNKANTGELFF
.,TRBD1,15,TRBJ1-4,TRBV6-1,TGTGCCAGCAGTGATAAGGACAGGGGTGGTGAAAAACTGTTTTTT,CASSDKDRGGEKLFF
few,TRBD1,15,TRBJ1-3,TRBV4-1,TGCGCCAGCAGCCAGGGACAGGGATTTCGAAACACCATATATTTT,CASSQGQGFRNTIYF
few,.,11,TRBJ2-7,TRBV18,TGTGCCAGCTCCCTAAGCTACGAGCAGTACTTC,CASSLSYEQYF
.,TRBD1,17,TRBJ2-7,TRBV4-1,TGCGCCAGCAGCCAAGGACTCCGGGACAGGGGATTCTACGAGCAGTACTTC,CASSQGLRDRGFYEQYF
few,TRBD2,14,TRBJ2-7,TRBV28,TGTGCCAGCAGTTTAAAGGGCAGGGAGGGCGAGCAGTACTTC,CASSLKGREGEQYF
.,.,11,TRBJ2-5,TRBV5-1,TGCGCCAGCTTCGAGGGAGAGACCCAGTACTTC,CASFEGETQYF
.,.,14,TRBJ1-1,TRBV6-2/TRBV6-3,TGTGCCAGCAGTTACGGTCCGGGCAGGGTGGTGGCTTTCTTT,CASSYGPGRVVAFF
.,TRBD2,14,TRBJ2-1,TRBV6-1,TGTGCCAGCAGTGACACTAGCGGGGTGAATGAGCAGTTCTTC,CASSDTSGVNEQFF
.,TRBD2,16,TRBJ2-2,TRBV5-1,TGCGCCAGCAGCCCAGGACTAGCGGGGGGTACCGGGGAGCTGTTTTTT,CASSPGLAGGTGELFF
.,TRBD2,17,TRBJ2-5,TRBV5-6,TGTGCCAGCAGCCTAAATAGCGGGGGGGCTTCCCAAGAGACCCAGTACTTC,CASSLNSGGASQETQYF
.,.,13,TRBJ1-1,TRBV29-1,TGCAGCGTTGAAGTGATGCGGAGTACTGAAGCTTTCTTT,CSVEVMRSTEAFF
.,.,13,TRBJ2-3,TRBV24-1,TGTGCCACCGCACGGGGTAGCACAGATACGCAGTATTTT,CATARGSTDTQYF
.,TRBD1,13,TRBJ1-2,TRBV5-6,TGTGCCAGCAGCGGACAGGGGATCTATGGCTACACCTTC,CASSGQGIYGYTF
.,.,18,TRBJ2-3,TRBV11-2,TGTGCCAGCAGCTTAGGAAGGGGGCGGGGCGCTTACACAGATACGCAGTATTTT,CASSLGRGRGAYTDTQYF
once,.,13,TRBJ1-1,TRBV5-5,TGTGCCAGCAGCAAGGGGTTTGGCACTGAAGCTTTCTTT,CASSKGFGTEAFF
.,.,15,TRBJ1-2,TRBV7-9,TGTGCCAGCAGCTTAGCCGGCGGACAGACGTATGGCTACACCTTC,CASSLAGGQTYGYTF
once,.,13,TRBJ2-1,TRBV5-5,TGTGCCAGCAGCTTGGACCTACACAATGAGCAGTTCTTC,CASSLDLHNEQFF
.,TRBD1,16,TRBJ1-6,TRBV6-5,TGTGCCAGCAGTTACGGGACAGGGAGGCCAAATTCACCCCTCCACTTT,CASSYGTGRPNSPLHF
.,TRBD2,15,TRBJ2-7,TRBV5-4,TGTGCCAGCAGCCTCCTAGCGGGGGGGTTCTACGAGCAGTACTTC,CASSLLAGGFYEQYF
.,TRBD1,14,TRBJ2-1,TRBV15,TGTGCCACCGGGGACAGGGGGAGTTACAATGAGCAGTTCTTC,CATGDRGSYNEQFF
.,TRBD1,12,TRBJ1-1,TRBV7-9,TGTGCCAGCAGCCTACTCCGGGACAGCCCTTTGTTT,CASSLLRDSPLF
.,TRBD1,17,TRBJ1-1,TRBV7-6,TGTGCCAGCAGCAGGGACAGGGCGAACACCCCGAGTACTGAAGCTTTCTTT,CASSRDRANTPSTEAFF
once,.,13,TRBJ1-4,TRBV7-9,TGTGCCATTCCGGACTCGGGAGGAGAAAAACTGTTTTTT,CAIPDSGGEKLFF
.,TRBD1,15,TRBJ1-3,TRBV11-2,TGTGCCAGCAGCCGACAGGGAACCTCGGGAAACACCATATATTTT,CASSRQGTSGNTIYF
.,TRBD2,16,TRBJ2-3,TRBV5-5,TGTGCCAGCAGCTTGCTAGCGGGGGCCCGCACAGATACGCAGTATTTT,CASSLLAGARTDTQYF
.,.,16,TRBJ1-6,TRBV4-1,TGCGCCAGCAGCCAAGATTTAGGACTCCCGGGATCACCCCTCCACTTT,CASSQDLGLPGSPLHF
.,TRBD1,15,TRBJ1-5,TRBV7-9,TGTGCCAGCAGCCCAGGGGACAGACTGAATCAGCCCCAGCATTTT,CASSPGDRLNQPQHF
.,.,16,TRBJ1-3,TRBV7-8,TGTGCCAGCAGCGGCCGATGGGGGGACTCTGGAAACACCATATATTTT,CASSGRWGDSGNTIYF
few,TRBD1,11,TRBJ1-1,TRBV2,TGTGCCAGCAAGGGGGCCGTGTTGGCTTTCTTT,CASKGAVLAFF
few,.,12,TRBJ1-6,TRBV9,TGTGCCCGGGGTCTCTATAATTCACCCCTCCACTTT,CARGLYNSPLHF
.,TRBD1,14,TRBJ1-1,TRBV10-3,TGTGCCATCAATAGACAGGGGGCCTCGACTGAAGCTTTCTTT,CAINRQGASTEAFF